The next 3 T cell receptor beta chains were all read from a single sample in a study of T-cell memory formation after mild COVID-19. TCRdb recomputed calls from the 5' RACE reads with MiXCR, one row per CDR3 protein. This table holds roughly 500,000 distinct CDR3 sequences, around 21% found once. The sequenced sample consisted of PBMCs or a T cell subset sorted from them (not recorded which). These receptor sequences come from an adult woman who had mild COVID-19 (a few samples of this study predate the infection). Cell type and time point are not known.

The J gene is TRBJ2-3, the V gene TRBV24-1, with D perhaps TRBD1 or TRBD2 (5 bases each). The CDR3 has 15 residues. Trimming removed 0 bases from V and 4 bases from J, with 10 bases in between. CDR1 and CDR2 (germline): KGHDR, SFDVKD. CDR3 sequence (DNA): TGTGCCACCAGTGATTTGCGAGTGGGGGCAGATACGCAGTATTTT. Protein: CATSDLRVGADTQYF.

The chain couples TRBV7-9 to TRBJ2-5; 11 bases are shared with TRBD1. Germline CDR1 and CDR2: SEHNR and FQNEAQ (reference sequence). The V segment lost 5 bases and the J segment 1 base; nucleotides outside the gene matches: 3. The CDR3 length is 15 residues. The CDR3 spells CASSIGTGGQETQYF. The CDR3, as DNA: TGTGCCAGCAGCATCGGGACAGGGGGCCAAGAGACCCAGTACTTC.

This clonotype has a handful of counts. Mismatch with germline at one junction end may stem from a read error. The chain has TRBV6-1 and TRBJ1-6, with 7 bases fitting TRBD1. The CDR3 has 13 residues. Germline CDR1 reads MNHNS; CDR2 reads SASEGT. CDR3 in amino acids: CASTRQGEDGHRF. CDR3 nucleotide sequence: TGTGCCAGCACGAGACAGGGTGAAGATGGTCACCGTTTT.